This TCR beta chain was captured in a study of T cells in Graves' hyperthyroidism and ophthalmopathy. Study-wide findings and caveats: The majority of expanded thyroid clonotypes above 0.001 also appeared in blood.

Orbital computed tomography and thyroid ultrasound, together with serum TRAb and thyroxine and clinical symptoms, were used for diagnoses. The PBMCs were taken from more than 8 ml of fresh peripheral blood. V lost 0 bases and J 4 bases, leaving 13 bases between the germline ends. The germline V gene has CDR1 SGHRS and CDR2 YFSETQ. This CDR3 comprises 15 residues. This clonotype occurred many times. The antigen remains unidentified. Amplified regions were TCR beta CDR3 sequences from RNA transcripts. RT-PCR in the first round (using the HTBI primer set) targeted the TCR CDR3. TCRdb re-analysed the multiplex PCR reads in MiXCR, keeping a single row per CDR3 protein. Altogether roughly 380,000 distinct CDR3 sequences are present, approximately 13% being singletons, with the ten largest covering roughly 4.8%.

V gene TRBV5-1 combines with J gene TRBJ1-1; D ambiguous. Sequenced material: blood. This clonotype was sampled from a woman aged 18-35 years with Graves' hyperthyroidism. This chain's CDR3 is CASSLVTGGSTEAFF. CDR3 bases: TGCGCCAGCAGCTTGGTTACGGGAGGGTCCACTGAAGCTTTCTTT.